This T cell receptor (beta chain) was sequenced for a study of T cell responses to AZD1222 COVID-19 vaccine. Study-wide results and limits: Spike-specific TCR breadth and depth rose after two AZD1222 doses.

Trimming left V 2 bases short and J 7 bases short, with 13 bases between. The CDR3 runs to 15 residues. Looked up from germline, CDR1 is SGDLS and CDR2 is YYNGEE. Worth noting for this clone: The antigen is not known.

The table came from immunoSEQ multiplex PCR; TCRdb's copy has only in-frame clones and leaves some out. The table includes more than 100,000 clones, around 88% detected once. The TCR originated in an adult in good health. Specimen: peripheral blood, collected on day 0 of AZD1222 vaccination. The chain carries TRBV9 and TRBJ1-6; D gene unclear. The CDR3 is CASSVSPSDNSPLHF. In DNA, the CDR3 is TGTGCCAGCAGCGTCTCACCCTCGGACAATTCACCCCTCCACTTT.